This T cell receptor (beta chain) was sequenced for a study of cytomegalovirus exposure and HLA in healthy donors. Across the study: Samples from HLA-typed donors yielded approximately 80 million unique TCRs in an early data release.

The PCR employed 60 Vbeta primers together with 13 Jbeta primers. Assay: immunoSEQ multiplex PCR; the TCRdb copy retains only in-frame clones and omits some. The table lists tens of thousands of clones, 87% of them singletons. The CDR3 length is 17 residues. From germline, CDR1 is SGHTA and CDR2 FQGNSA. J gave up 1 base and V 1 base, and 8 bases lay outside the gene matches. Details on this clone: The antigen remains unidentified.

Broader study findings: Most CMV-associated TCR beta chains appeared HLA-restricted in a later analysis. Presence/absence analyses treated sequencing depth as roughly uniform across donors. A few chains linked to CMV were shown in vitro to be specific for CMV antigens.

This TCR came from a middle-aged woman in good health and CMV-seropositive. V and J are TRBV7-2 and TRBJ2-3; 7 bases match TRBD1. Sample: PBMCs. The CDR3 DNA reads as TGTGCCAGCAGCTTAGGCTTAGACAGGGTCGGCACAGATACGCAGTATTTT. Protein sequence: CASSLGLDRVGTDTQYF. The variable domain in full, completed from reference TRBV7-2 and TRBJ2-3, reads GAGVSQSPSNKVTEKGKDVELRCDPISGHTALYWYRQSLGQGLEFLIYFQGNSAPDKSGLPSDRFSAERTGGSVSTLTIQRTQQEDSAVYLCASSLGLDRVGTDTQYFGPGTRLTVL.